The 10 T cell receptor beta chains given below trace back to one sample, sequenced in a study of blood T cell repertoires in COVID-19. Data came from immunoSEQ multiplex PCR; TCRdb stores just in-frame clones and leaves some out. The sample includes under 300,000 clones, approximately 78% of them seen just once. Specimen: peripheral blood. The receptors shown here come from a woman younger than 30 with acute or convalescent COVID-19.

J is TRBJ2-7 and V is TRBV4-2, with 13 bases fitting TRBD2. The CDR3 spans 18 residues. Germline V gene lookup returns CDR1 LGHNA and CDR2 YNFKEQ. V was clipped by 1 base and J by 2 bases; unmatched bases: 8. The CDR3 DNA follows: TGTGCCAGCAGCCAAGGTTGGACTAGCGGGAGTTCCCCCTACGAGCAGTACTTC. Translating gives CASSQGWTSGSSPYEQYF.

The chain links TRBV9 to TRBJ1-2, with TRBD1 as a possible D gene (5 bases). Germline values: CDR1 SGDLS, CDR2 YYNGEE. V was shortened by 4 bases and J by 5 bases, with 15 bases between the two germline ends. CDR3 length equals 14 residues. CDR3 protein: CASSPQPTEYGYTF. CDR3 DNA sequence: TGTGCCAGCAGCCCTCAGCCGACAGAGTATGGCTACACCTTC.

The chain is built from TRBV7-6 and TRBJ1-6, with a possible D match to TRBD1 (6 bases). CDR3 length: 15 amino acids. V was trimmed by 1 base and J by 13 bases, leaving 17 bases between them. Germline-derived CDR1 and CDR2 are SGHVS and FNYEAQ. This CDR3 reads CASSLVMGASSPLHF. The CDR3 DNA sequence: TGTGCCAGCAGCTTAGTAATGGGGGCCTCTTCCCCCCTCCACTTT.

The V gene is TRBV19, the J gene TRBJ1-2, with TRBD1 matching over 7 bases. CDR1 and CDR2 from the germline V gene are LNHDA and SQIVND (reference sequence). V trimming: 5 bases; J trimming: 4 bases; junction bases outside the gene matches: 7. CDR3 length equals 14 residues. CDR3 protein: CASSPNDRAYGYTF. The CDR3 coding sequence is TGTGCCAGTAGTCCGAATGACAGGGCCTATGGCTACACCTTC.

V is TRBV11-2 and J is TRBJ2-7, with TRBD2 matching over 8 bases. After removal of 0 bases from V and 6 bases from J, the junction contained 4 bases not matched to a gene. This CDR3 has 14 amino acids. Germline CDR1 SGHAT, CDR2 FQNNGV. Here the CDR3 DNA reads TGTGCCAGCAGCTTAGATCCGGGGGGGCGCGAGCAGTACTTC. This encodes CASSLDPGGREQYF.

This clone is deemed medium-sized. The rearrangement joins TRBV5-1 to TRBJ1-6, with D perhaps TRBD1 (6 bases). V was clipped by 6 bases and J by 8 bases, with 18 bases between them. The CDR3 has 15 residues. In germline, CDR1 is SGHRS, CDR2 YFSETQ. The CDR3 DNA is TGCGCCAGCACCATAGACAGGCCCTTTTATTCACCCCTCCACTTT. Encoded protein: CASTIDRPFYSPLHF.

V and J are TRBV6-2 or TRBV6-3 and TRBJ2-3, with 9 bases fitting TRBD2. This CDR3 comprises 15 residues. V lost 5 bases, J lost 2 bases, and 5 bases stayed unmatched. CDR1 is MNHEY, CDR2 SVGEGT, per germline. This CDR3 reads CASSGPSGITDTQYF. CDR3 bases: TGTGCCAGCAGTGGGCCTAGCGGGATCACAGATACGCAGTATTTT.

In DNA, the CDR3 is TGTGCCAGCAGCTCCCCTAGACTAGTTTTTATTGATGAGCAGTTCTTC. Its translation is CASSSPRLVFIDEQFF. The genes are TRBV11-3 and TRBJ2-1; TRBD2 might be the D (6 bases). The CDR3 length is 16 residues. The germline V gene has CDR1 SGHNT and CDR2 YENEEA. V dropped 4 bases and J dropped 8 bases, with 21 bases sitting between them.

V gene TRBV28 combines with J gene TRBJ1-1; no clear D. The CDR3 runs to 13 residues. Germline CDR1 MDHEN, CDR2 SYDVKM. V gave up 4 bases and J gave up 0 bases, with 6 bases separating them. CDR3 amino acids: CASSSTVNTEAFF. Written as DNA, the CDR3 is TGTGCCAGCAGTTCTACAGTGAACACTGAAGCTTTCTTT.

The chain couples TRBV7-3 to TRBJ2-5; no clear D. The CDR3 extends over 14 amino acids. V lost 5 bases and J 5 bases, leaving 15 bases between the germline ends. The V gene's germline CDR1 is SGHTA and CDR2 FQGTGA. This chain's CDR3 is CASSLVARQETQYF. As DNA, the CDR3 is TGTGCCAGCAGCCTAGTGGCTAGGCAGGAGACCCAGTACTTC.